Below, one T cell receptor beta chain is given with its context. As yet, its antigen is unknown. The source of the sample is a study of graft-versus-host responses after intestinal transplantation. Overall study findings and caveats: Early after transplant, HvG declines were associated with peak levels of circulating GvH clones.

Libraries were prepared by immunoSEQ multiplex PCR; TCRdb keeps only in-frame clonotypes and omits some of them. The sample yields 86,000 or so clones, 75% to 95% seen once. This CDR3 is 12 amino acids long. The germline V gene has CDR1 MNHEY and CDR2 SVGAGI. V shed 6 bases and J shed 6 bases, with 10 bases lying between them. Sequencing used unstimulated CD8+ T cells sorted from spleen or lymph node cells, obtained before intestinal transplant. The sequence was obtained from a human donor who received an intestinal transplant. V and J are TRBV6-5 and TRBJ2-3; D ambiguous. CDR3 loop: CASRSTLDTQYF. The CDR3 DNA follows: TGTGCCAGCAGGTCCACCCTCGATACGCAGTATTTT.